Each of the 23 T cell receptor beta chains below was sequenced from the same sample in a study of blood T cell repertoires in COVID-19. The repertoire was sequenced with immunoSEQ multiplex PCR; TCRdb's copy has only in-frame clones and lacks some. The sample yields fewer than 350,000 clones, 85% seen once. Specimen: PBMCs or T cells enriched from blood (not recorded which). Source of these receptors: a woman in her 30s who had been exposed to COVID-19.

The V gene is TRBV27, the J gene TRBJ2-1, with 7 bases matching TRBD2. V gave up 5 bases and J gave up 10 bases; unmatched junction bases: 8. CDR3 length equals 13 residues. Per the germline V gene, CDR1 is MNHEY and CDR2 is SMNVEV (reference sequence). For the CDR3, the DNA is TGTGCCAGCAGTCTGGGACTATCCGGAGAGCAGTTCTTC. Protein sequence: CASSLGLSGEQFF.

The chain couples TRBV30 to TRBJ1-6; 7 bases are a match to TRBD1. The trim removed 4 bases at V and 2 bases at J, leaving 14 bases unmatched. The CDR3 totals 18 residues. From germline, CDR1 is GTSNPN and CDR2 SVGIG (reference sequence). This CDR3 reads CAWTSDRAYGAYNSPLHF. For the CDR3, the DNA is TGTGCCTGGACTTCCGACAGGGCCTACGGAGCCTATAATTCACCCCTCCACTTT.

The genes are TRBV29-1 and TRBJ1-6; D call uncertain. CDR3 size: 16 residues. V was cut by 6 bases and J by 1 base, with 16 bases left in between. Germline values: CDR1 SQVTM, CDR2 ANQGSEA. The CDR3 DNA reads TGCAGCGTGCCCGGTCGTGGGGAGTCCTATAATTCACCCCTCCACTTT. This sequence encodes CSVPGRGESYNSPLHF. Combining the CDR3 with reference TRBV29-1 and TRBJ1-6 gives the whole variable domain SAVISQKPSRDICQRGTSLTIQCQVDSQVTMMFWYRQQPGQSLTLIATANQGSEATYESGFVIDKFPISRPNLTFSTLTVSNMSPEDSSIYLCSVPGRGESYNSPLHFGNGTRLTVT.

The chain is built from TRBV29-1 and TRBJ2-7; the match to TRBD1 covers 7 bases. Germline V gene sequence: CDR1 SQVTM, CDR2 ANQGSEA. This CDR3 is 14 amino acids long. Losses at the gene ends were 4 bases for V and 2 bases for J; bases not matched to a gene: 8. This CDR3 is CSVVRQGRTYEQYF. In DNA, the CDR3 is TGCAGCGTTGTAAGACAGGGAAGGACCTACGAGCAGTACTTC.

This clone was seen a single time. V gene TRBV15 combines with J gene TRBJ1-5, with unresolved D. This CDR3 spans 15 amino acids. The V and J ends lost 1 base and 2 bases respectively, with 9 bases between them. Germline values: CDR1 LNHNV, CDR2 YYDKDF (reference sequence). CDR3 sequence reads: CATSRGMAGNQPQHF. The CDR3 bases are TGTGCCACCAGCAGAGGAATGGCAGGCAATCAGCCCCAGCATTTT. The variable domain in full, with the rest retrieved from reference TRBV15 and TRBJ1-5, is DAMVIQNPRYQVTQFGKPVTLSCSQTLNHNVMYWYQQKSSQAPKLLFHYYDKDFNNEADTPDNFQSRRPNTSFCFLDIRSPGLGDTAMYLCATSRGMAGNQPQHFGDGTRLSIL.

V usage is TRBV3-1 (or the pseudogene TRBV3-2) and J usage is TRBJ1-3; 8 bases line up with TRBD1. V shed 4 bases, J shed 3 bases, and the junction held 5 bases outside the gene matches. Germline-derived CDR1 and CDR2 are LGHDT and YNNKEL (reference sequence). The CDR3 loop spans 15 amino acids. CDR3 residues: CASSPRQGFGNTIYF. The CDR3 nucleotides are TGTGCCAGCAGCCCACGACAGGGGTTTGGAAACACCATATATTTT.

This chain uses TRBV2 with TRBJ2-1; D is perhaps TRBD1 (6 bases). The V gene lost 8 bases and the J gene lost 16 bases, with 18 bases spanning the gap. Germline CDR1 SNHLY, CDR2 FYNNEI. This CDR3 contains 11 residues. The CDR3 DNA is TGTGCCAGCTCCAGGACAGTAAGTGAATTCTTC. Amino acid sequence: CASSRTVSEFF. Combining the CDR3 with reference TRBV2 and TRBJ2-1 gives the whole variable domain EPEVTQTPSHQVTQMGQEVILRCVPISNHLYFYWYRQILGQKVEFLVSFYNNEISEKSEIFDDQFSVERPDGSNFTLKIRSTKLEDSAMYFCASSRTVSEFFGPGTRLTVL.

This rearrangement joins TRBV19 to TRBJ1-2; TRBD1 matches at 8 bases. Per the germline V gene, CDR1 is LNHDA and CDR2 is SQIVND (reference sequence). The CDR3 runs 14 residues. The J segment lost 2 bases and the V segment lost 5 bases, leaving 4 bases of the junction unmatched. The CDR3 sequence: CASSSRGRNYGYTF. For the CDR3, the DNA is TGTGCCAGTAGTTCCAGGGGGCGAAACTATGGCTACACCTTC.

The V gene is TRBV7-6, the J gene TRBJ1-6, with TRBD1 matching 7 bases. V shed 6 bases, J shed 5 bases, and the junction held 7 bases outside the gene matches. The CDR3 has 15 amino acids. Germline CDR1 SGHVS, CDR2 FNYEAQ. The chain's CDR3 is CASSQRDSHNSPLHF. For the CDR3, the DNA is TGTGCCAGCAGTCAAAGGGACAGCCATAATTCACCCCTCCACTTT.

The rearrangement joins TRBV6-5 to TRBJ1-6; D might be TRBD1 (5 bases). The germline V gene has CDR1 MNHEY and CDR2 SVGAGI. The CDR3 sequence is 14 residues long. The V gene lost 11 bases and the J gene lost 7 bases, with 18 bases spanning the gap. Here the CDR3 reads CAALWGSGNSPLHF. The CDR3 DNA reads TGTGCCGCCTTGTGGGGCTCCGGAAATTCACCCCTCCACTTT.

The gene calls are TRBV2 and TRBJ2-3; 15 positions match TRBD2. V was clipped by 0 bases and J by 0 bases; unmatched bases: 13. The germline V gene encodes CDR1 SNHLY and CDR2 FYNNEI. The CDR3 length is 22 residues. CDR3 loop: CASSEAQGGGLAGGRSTDTQYF. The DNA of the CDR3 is TGTGCCAGCAGTGAAGCGCAAGGGGGAGGACTAGCGGGAGGGCGTAGCACAGATACGCAGTATTTT.

This CDR3 reads CASSSPWTGYDEKLFF. CDR3 nucleotides: TGTGCCAGCAGTTCCCCCTGGACAGGATACGATGAAAAACTGTTTTTT. The rearrangement links TRBV28 to TRBJ1-4, with 7 nucleotides matching TRBD1. Germline-derived CDR1 and CDR2 are MDHEN and SYDVKM. V was pared by 4 bases and J by 6 bases, with 11 bases of the junction left unmatched. The CDR3 has 16 amino acids.

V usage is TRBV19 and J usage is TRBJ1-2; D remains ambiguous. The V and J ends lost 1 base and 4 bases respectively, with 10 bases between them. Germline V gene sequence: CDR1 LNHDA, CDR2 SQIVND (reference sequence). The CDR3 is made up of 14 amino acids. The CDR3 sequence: CASSIAGGLYGYTF. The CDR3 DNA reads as TGTGCCAGTAGTATAGCGGGAGGGCTCTATGGCTACACCTTC.

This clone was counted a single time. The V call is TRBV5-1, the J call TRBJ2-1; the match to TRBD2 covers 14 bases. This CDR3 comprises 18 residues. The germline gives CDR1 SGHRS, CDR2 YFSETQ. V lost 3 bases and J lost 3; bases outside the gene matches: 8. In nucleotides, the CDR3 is TGCGCCAGCAGCTCAGAGGGACTAGCGGGAGTGAACTACAATGAGCAGTTCTTC. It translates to CASSSEGLAGVNYNEQFF.

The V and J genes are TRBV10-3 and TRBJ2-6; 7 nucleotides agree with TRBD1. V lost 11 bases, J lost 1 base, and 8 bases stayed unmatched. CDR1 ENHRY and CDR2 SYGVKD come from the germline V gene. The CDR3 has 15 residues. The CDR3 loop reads CAAGTASSGANVLTF. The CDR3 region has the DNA TGTGCCGCCGGGACAGCTTCATCTGGGGCCAACGTCCTGACTTTC.

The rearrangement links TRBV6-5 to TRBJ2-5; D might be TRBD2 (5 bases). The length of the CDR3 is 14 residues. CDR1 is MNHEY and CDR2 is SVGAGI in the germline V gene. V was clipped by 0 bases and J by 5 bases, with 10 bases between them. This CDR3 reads CASSYSEAEETQYF. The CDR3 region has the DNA TGTGCCAGCAGTTACTCGGAGGCAGAGGAGACCCAGTACTTC.

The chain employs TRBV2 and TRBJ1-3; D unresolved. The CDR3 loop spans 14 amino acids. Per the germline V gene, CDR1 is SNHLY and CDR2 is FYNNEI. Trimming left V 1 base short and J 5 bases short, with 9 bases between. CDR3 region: CASSEGFERNTIYF. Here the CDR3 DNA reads TGTGCCAGCAGTGAAGGGTTTGAGAGAAACACCATATATTTT.

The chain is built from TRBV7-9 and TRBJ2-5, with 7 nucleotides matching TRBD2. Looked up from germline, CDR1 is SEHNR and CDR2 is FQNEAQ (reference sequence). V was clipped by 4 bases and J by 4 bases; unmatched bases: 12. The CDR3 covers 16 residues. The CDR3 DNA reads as TGTGCCAGCAGCTCCCACCTAGCGGTTGTCGGAGAGACCCAGTACTTC. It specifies CASSSHLAVVGETQYF. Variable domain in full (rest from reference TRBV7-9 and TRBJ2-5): DTGVSQNPRHKITKRGQNVTFRCDPISEHNRLYWYRQTLGQGPEFLTYFQNEAQLEKSRLLSDRFSAERPKGSFSTLEIQRTEQGDSAMYLCASSSHLAVVGETQYFGPGTRLLVL.

The CDR3 spells CASSQTRAAYNEQFF. The DNA for the CDR3 is TGCGCCAGCAGCCAGACTAGGGCGGCCTACAATGAGCAGTTCTTC. The V call is TRBV4-1, the J call TRBJ2-1, with a weak D call TRBD2 (6 bases). This CDR3 has 15 amino acids. Germline V gene sequence: CDR1 MGHRA, CDR2 YSYEKL. The V end was cut by 3 bases, the J end by 2 bases, with 11 bases between.

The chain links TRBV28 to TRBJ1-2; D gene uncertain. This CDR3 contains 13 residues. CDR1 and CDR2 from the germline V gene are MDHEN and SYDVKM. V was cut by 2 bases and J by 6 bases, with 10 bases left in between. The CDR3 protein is CASSLRVTNGYTF. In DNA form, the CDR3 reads TGTGCCAGCAGTTTACGTGTAACTAATGGCTACACCTTC.

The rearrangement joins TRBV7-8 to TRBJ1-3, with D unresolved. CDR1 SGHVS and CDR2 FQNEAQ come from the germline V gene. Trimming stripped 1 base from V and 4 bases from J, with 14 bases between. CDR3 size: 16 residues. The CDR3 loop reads CASSLGVRTTGNTIYF. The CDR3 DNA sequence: TGTGCCAGCAGCTTAGGCGTCAGGACTACCGGAAACACCATATATTTT.

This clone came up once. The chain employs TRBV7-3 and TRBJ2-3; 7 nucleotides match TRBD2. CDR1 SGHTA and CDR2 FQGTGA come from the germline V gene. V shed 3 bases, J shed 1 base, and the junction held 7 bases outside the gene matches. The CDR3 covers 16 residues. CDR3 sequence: CASSFSALAGTDTQYF. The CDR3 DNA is TGTGCCAGCAGCTTTAGTGCCCTAGCGGGCACAGATACGCAGTATTTT.

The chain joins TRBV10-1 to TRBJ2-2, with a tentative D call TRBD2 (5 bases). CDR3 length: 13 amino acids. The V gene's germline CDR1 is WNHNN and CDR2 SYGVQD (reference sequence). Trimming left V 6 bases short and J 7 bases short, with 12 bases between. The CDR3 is CASRAVAGGELFF. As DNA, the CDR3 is TGCGCCAGCAGGGCGGTGGCGGGCGGGGAGCTGTTTTTT.